The present T cell receptor beta chain was sequenced within a study of blood T cell repertoires in COVID-19. Those who participated ranged in age from about 18 to 89 years and resided in about 24 US areas. The study assigned cohorts using participant-reported clinical history. In the study's own analysis: Amplification from reference gene primers served as the basis for estimated nucleated cell counts. Clones were sequenced by immunoSEQ multiplex PCR, and TCRdb holds only the in-frame ones, with some missing. V and J calls and clone size are given by that table; D and trimming were obtained from the DNA. This sample has about 310,000 clones, with over 80% found just once. This CDR3 is built from 15 residues. V was clipped by 0 bases and J by 3 bases; unmatched bases: 2. Germline V gene data show CDR1 as SGHTA and CDR2 as FQGNSA.

The clonotype originates from a woman under 30 who had recovered from COVID-19. Sequences were obtained from PBMCs or T cells enriched from blood (not recorded which). The chain uses TRBV7-2 and TRBJ1-5; 7 bases map to TRBD1. CDR3: CASSLAGQINQPQHF. Here the CDR3 DNA reads TGTGCCAGCAGCTTAGCGGGACAGATCAATCAGCCCCAGCATTTT.